This T cell receptor (beta chain) was sequenced during a study of T cells in Graves' hyperthyroidism and ophthalmopathy. V shed 7 bases, J shed 7 bases, and the junction held 4 bases outside the gene matches. CDR3 length equals 12 residues. Germline CDR1 reads SGDLS; CDR2 reads YYNGEE. If no ophthalmopathy progression occurred within 18 months, Graves' hyperthyroidism was stable. Researchers amplified the TCR beta CDR3 regions from RNA transcripts. The HTBI primer set drove a first-round RT-PCR of the TCR CDR3. TCRdb analysed the multiplex PCR reads with MiXCR anew, one entry per CDR3 protein. This repertoire shows about 720,000 distinct CDR3 sequences, about 17% found once; its top ten account for approximately 8.4%. This clonotype was seen only a few times.

The sample consisted of blood. The rearrangement links TRBV9 to TRBJ2-1; 8 nucleotides line up with TRBD2. This sequence originates from a man between 18 and 35 years old with Graves' hyperthyroidism. CDR3 nucleotide sequence: TGTGCCAGCCGAGCGGGAGATAATGAGCAGTTCTTC. Translation gives CASRAGDNEQFF.